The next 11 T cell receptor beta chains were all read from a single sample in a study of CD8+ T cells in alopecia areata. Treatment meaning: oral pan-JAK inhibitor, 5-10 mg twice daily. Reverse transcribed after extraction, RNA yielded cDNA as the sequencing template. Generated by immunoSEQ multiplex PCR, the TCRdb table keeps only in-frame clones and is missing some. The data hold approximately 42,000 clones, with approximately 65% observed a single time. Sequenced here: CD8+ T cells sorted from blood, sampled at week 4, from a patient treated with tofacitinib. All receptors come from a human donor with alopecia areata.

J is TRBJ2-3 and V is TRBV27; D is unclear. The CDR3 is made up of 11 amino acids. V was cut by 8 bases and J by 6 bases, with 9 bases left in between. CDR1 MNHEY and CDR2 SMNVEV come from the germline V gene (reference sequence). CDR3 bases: TGTGCCAGCCTCACCAGGGATACGCAGTATTTT. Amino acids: CASLTRDTQYF.

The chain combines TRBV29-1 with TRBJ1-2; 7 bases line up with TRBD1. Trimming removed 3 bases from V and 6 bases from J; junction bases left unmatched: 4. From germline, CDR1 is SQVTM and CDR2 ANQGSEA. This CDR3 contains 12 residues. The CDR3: CSVELGGNGYTF. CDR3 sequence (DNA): TGCAGCGTTGAGTTAGGGGGCAATGGCTACACCTTC.

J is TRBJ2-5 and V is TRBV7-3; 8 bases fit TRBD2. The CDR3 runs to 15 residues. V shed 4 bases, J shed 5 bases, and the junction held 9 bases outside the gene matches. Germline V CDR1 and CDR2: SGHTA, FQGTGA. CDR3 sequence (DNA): TGTGCCAGCAGCTCTACCGGACTAGCCGGGGAGACCCAGTACTTC. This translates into CASSSTGLAGETQYF.

CDR3 protein: CASSLGRSSYEQYF. The CDR3 region has the DNA TGTGCCAGCAGCTTGGGGCGGAGCTCCTACGAGCAGTACTTC. The V and J genes are TRBV5-6 and TRBJ2-7; D is unclear. In germline, CDR1 is SGHDT, CDR2 YYEEEE. Trimming cost V 0 bases and J 0 bases, with 7 bases left between them. The CDR3 covers 14 residues.

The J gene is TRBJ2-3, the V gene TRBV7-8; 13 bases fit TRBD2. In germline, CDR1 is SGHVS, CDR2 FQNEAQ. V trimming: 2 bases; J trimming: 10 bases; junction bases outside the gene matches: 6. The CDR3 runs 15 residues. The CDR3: CASSLTSGGAGPQYF. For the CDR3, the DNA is TGTGCCAGCAGCTTAACTAGCGGGGGGGCCGGCCCGCAGTATTTT.

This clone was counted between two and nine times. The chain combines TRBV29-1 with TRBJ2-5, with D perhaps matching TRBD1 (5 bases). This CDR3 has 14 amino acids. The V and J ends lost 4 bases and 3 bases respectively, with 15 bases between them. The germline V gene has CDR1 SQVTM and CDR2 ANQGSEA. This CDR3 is CSVGYTGIKETQYF. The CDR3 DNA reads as TGCAGCGTTGGATATACAGGAATCAAAGAGACCCAGTACTTC.

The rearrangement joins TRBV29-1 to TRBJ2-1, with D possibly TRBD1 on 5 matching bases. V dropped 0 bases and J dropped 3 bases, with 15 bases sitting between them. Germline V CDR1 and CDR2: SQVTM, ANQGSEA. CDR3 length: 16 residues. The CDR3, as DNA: TGCAGCGTTGAAGACTCACAGGTTACTATCTACAATGAGCAGTTCTTC. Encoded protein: CSVEDSQVTIYNEQFF.

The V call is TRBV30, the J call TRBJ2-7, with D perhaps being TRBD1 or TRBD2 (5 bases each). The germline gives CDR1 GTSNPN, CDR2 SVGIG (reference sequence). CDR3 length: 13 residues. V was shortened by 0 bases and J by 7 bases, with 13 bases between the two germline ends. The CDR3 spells CAWSVGDQREQYF. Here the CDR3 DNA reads TGTGCCTGGAGTGTCGGGGACCAACGGGAGCAGTACTTC.

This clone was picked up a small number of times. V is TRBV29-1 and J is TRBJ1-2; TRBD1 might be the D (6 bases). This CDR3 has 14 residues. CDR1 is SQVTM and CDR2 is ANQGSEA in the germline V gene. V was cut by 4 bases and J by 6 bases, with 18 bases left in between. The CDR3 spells CSVGGSGGQDGYTF. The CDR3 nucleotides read TGCAGCGTTGGGGGCTCGGGGGGGCAGGATGGCTACACCTTC.

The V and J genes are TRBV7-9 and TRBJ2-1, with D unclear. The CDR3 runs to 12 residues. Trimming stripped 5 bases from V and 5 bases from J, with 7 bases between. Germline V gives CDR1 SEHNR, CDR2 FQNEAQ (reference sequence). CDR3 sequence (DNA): TGTGCCAGCAGCGGGATTGACAATGAGCAGTTCTTC. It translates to CASSGIDNEQFF.

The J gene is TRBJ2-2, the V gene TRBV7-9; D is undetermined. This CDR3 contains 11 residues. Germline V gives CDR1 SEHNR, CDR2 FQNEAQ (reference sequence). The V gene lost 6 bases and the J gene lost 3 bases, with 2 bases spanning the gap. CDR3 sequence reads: CASSYTGELFF. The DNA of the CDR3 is TGTGCCAGCAGTTACACCGGGGAGCTGTTTTTT.